This entry lists 25 T cell receptor beta chains sequenced from one sample in a study of tumor-infiltrating lymphocytes in localized non-small cell lung cancer. The data were produced by immunoSEQ multiplex PCR, yet TCRdb's version contains in-frame clones alone and is incomplete. The data contain about 23,000 clones, over 60% of them seen just once; the ten biggest clones take up around 6%. Input material: lung tumor tissue. Receptor source: a human donor with non-small cell lung cancer.

This clone was found a few times. This chain uses TRBV19 with TRBJ2-2, with 10 positions matching TRBD1. The CDR3 length is 16 residues. The germline V gene encodes CDR1 LNHDA and CDR2 SQIVND (reference sequence). V lost 7 bases and J lost 4; bases outside the gene matches: 9. CDR3 protein: CASTGAGQGRTGELFF. The DNA for the CDR3 is TGTGCCAGTACCGGAGCGGGACAGGGGCGCACCGGGGAGCTGTTTTTT.

The V and J genes are TRBV5-1 and TRBJ1-6; TRBD1 aligns across 11 bases. V lost 0 bases, J lost 1 base, and 3 bases stayed unmatched. The CDR3 totals 18 residues. The V gene's germline CDR1 is SGHRS and CDR2 YFSETQ. The CDR3 region is CASSLDGTGGSYNSPLHF. CDR3 bases: TGCGCCAGCAGCTTGGATGGGACAGGGGGTTCCTATAATTCACCCCTCCACTTT.

This sequence joins TRBV18 and TRBJ1-3; 8 nucleotides agree with TRBD1. The junction had 7 bases not matched to a gene; V was cut back by 0 bases and J by 0 bases. CDR3 size: 18 residues. Germline V gene lookup returns CDR1 KGHSH and CDR2 LQKENI. The CDR3 nucleotides read TGTGCCAGCTCACCACCCGGGGACAGGACTTACTCTGGAAACACCATATATTTT. Its protein is CASSPPGDRTYSGNTIYF.

This chain connects TRBV18 to TRBJ2-2; TRBD2 agrees at 9 bases. The CDR3 spans 15 residues. The germline V gene encodes CDR1 KGHSH and CDR2 LQKENI. V lost 3 bases to trimming and J lost 7 bases; unmatched junction nucleotides: 6. The CDR3 sequence is CASSPAGGHVGELFF. CDR3 nucleotide sequence: TGTGCCAGCTCACCCGCGGGGGGGCACGTCGGGGAGCTGTTTTTT.

The V gene is TRBV30, the J gene TRBJ2-7; the match to TRBD2 covers 10 bases. The CDR3 contains 16 residues. J lost 4 bases, V lost 2 bases, and 11 bases had no gene match. CDR1 GTSNPN and CDR2 SVGIG come from the germline V gene (reference sequence). The CDR3 loop is CAWSRPLAGDFYEQYF. CDR3 nucleotides: TGTGCCTGGAGTCGTCCCCTAGCGGGGGATTTTTACGAGCAGTACTTC. Using reference TRBV30 and TRBJ2-7 for the parts outside the CDR3, the full variable domain is SQTIHQWPATLVQPVGSPLSLECTVEGTSNPNLYWYRQAAGRGLQLLFYSVGIGQISSEVPQNLSASRPQDRQFILSSKKLLLSDSGFYLCAWSRPLAGDFYEQYFGPGTRLTVT.

The J gene is TRBJ2-3, the V gene TRBV7-2; 8 nucleotides match TRBD2. Germline V gives CDR1 SGHTA, CDR2 FQGNSA. CDR3 size: 17 residues. Losses at the gene ends were 7 bases for V and 1 base for J; bases not matched to a gene: 13. CDR3 sequence (DNA): TGTGCCAGCACCCTGGGGGCGGGGGGACGACGCACAGATACGCAGTATTTT. Encoded protein: CASTLGAGGRRTDTQYF.

The DNA of the CDR3 is TGTGCCAGCAGCGTAGCACTGACGGGGGCTGAAGCTTTCTTT. It codes for CASSVALTGAEAFF. This chain joins TRBV9 and TRBJ1-1; a weak D match, TRBD1 (5 bases). V was trimmed by 0 bases and J by 6 bases, leaving 12 bases between them. Looked up from germline, CDR1 is SGDLS and CDR2 is YYNGEE. This CDR3 contains 14 residues.

J is TRBJ1-3 and V is TRBV7-9; D ambiguous. With 3 bases removed from V and 4 bases from J, the gap between germline ends came to 13 bases. The length of the CDR3 is 15 residues. Germline V gives CDR1 SEHNR, CDR2 FQNEAQ (reference sequence). CDR3 amino acids: CASSFYLALGNTIYF. In nucleotides, the CDR3 is TGTGCCAGCAGCTTTTACTTAGCGTTGGGAAACACCATATATTTT. Using reference TRBV7-9 and TRBJ1-3 for the parts outside the CDR3, the full variable domain is DTGVSQNPRHKITKRGQNVTFRCDPISEHNRLYWYRQTLGQGPEFLTYFQNEAQLEKSRLLSDRFSAERPKGSFSTLEIQRTEQGDSAMYLCASSFYLALGNTIYFGEGSWLTVV.

This clone occurred a few times. The genes are TRBV19 and TRBJ1-2; possibly TRBD1 for D (5 bases). The length of the CDR3 is 17 residues. CDR1 LNHDA and CDR2 SQIVND come from the germline V gene (reference sequence). V was cut by 3 bases and J by 0 bases, with 17 bases left in between. The CDR3 is CASSIRRGADPNYGYTF. The CDR3, as DNA: TGTGCCAGTAGTATTAGGCGGGGCGCGGATCCTAACTATGGCTACACCTTC.

The rearrangement joins TRBV11-2 to TRBJ2-3; maybe TRBD2 (6 bases). Trimming stripped 6 bases from V and 0 bases from J, with 13 bases between. The CDR3 length is 15 residues. Per the germline V gene, CDR1 is SGHAT and CDR2 is FQNNGV. The CDR3, as DNA: TGTGCCAGCAGTTTTAGCGGCGGTAGCACAGATACGCAGTATTTT. Translated, it gives CASSFSGGSTDTQYF.

The chain has TRBV5-5 and TRBJ2-3, with 14 bases fitting TRBD2. V gave up 3 bases and J gave up 1 base; unmatched junction bases: 10. Per germline, CDR1 SGHKS and CDR2 YYEKEE (reference sequence). CDR3 length: 19 amino acids. CDR3: CASSWGLAGALWGTDTQYF. In DNA form, the CDR3 reads TGTGCCAGCAGCTGGGGACTAGCGGGGGCCCTATGGGGCACAGATACGCAGTATTTT.

This chain links TRBV6-1 with TRBJ2-3, with D hard to call. The V gene lost 3 bases and the J gene lost 0 bases, with 7 bases spanning the gap. Looked up from germline, CDR1 is MNHNS and CDR2 is SASEGT. This CDR3 comprises 14 residues. The CDR3 sequence is CASSDWASTDTQYF. The DNA for the CDR3 is TGTGCCAGCAGTGACTGGGCTAGCACAGATACGCAGTATTTT.

The table lists this clone with a count of one. This sequence joins TRBV5-6 and TRBJ2-3; D perhaps matches TRBD1 (6 bases). V lost 2 bases and J 2 bases, leaving 9 bases between the germline ends. CDR3 length equals 14 residues. Germline assignment: CDR1 SGHDT and CDR2 YYEEEE. The CDR3 sequence is CASSFGTSTDTQYF. Written as DNA, the CDR3 is TGTGCCAGCAGCTTTGGGACATCCACAGATACGCAGTATTTT.

The V gene is TRBV5-1, the J gene TRBJ2-2, with 11 bases aligning to TRBD1. The V and J ends lost 4 bases and 7 bases, in that order; junction bases with no gene match: 9. Germline V CDR1 and CDR2: SGHRS, YFSETQ. This CDR3 comprises 16 residues. The CDR3 is CASSLDRGQFSGELFF. The CDR3 nucleotides are TGCGCCAGCAGCCTGGACAGGGGGCAATTTAGCGGGGAGCTGTTTTTT.

The V gene is TRBV9, the J gene TRBJ1-3; tentatively, D is TRBD1 (6 bases). Trimming removed 3 bases from V and 1 base from J, with 17 bases in between. CDR1 and CDR2 (germline): SGDLS, YYNGEE. This CDR3 region has 17 residues. The CDR3 loop is CASSAYRDGDSGNTIYF. The CDR3, as DNA: TGTGCCAGCAGCGCGTACAGGGATGGGGATTCTGGAAACACCATATATTTT.

V is TRBV2 and J is TRBJ1-1; no definite D call. V lost 6 bases to trimming and J lost 0 bases, with 11 bases between them. The V gene's germline CDR1 is SNHLY and CDR2 FYNNEI. The CDR3 is 14 residues long. In nucleotides, the CDR3 is TGTGCCAGCAGGGATACAGTAATGAACACTGAAGCTTTCTTT. Protein product: CASRDTVMNTEAFF.

V usage is TRBV4-3 and J usage is TRBJ1-5; D possibly corresponds to TRBD1 (5 bases). V was trimmed by 2 bases and J by 1 base, leaving 12 bases between them. The CDR3 covers 16 residues. Germline CDR1 reads LGHNA; CDR2 reads YSLEER. CDR3 protein: CASSQSTGGSNQPQHF. DNA of the CDR3: TGCGCCAGCAGCCAATCAACCGGGGGAAGCAATCAGCCCCAGCATTTT.

The J gene is TRBJ1-5, the V gene TRBV6-6; TRBD1 might be the D (5 bases). This CDR3 has 14 residues. The ends were cut back, 8 bases at V and 9 bases at J, with 20 bases in the middle. From germline, CDR1 is MNHNY and CDR2 SVGAGI (reference sequence). In DNA, the CDR3 is TGTGCCAGCGGGGGGAGATCCGCTTTTTGGCCCCAGCATTTT. It translates to CASGGRSAFWPQHF.

This chain joins TRBV6-5 and TRBJ1-2, with D unresolved. Germline V CDR1 and CDR2: MNHEY, SVGAGI. The CDR3 has 14 amino acids. V was clipped by 2 bases and J by 2 bases, with 9 bases between them. The CDR3 DNA is TGTGCCAGCAGTTACCGAGCAGGAAACTATGGCTACACCTTC. It translates to CASSYRAGNYGYTF.

This chain links TRBV6-1 with TRBJ2-7; no clear D. V shed 1 base and J shed 5 bases, with 12 bases lying between them. This CDR3 has 14 residues. CDR1 is MNHNS, CDR2 SASEGT, per germline. The CDR3 sequence is CASSEGRARNEQYF. Here the CDR3 DNA reads TGTGCCAGCAGTGAAGGTAGAGCCCGTAACGAGCAGTACTTC.

The CDR3 coding sequence is TGTGCCAGCAGTGAGCCGGCAGGTTTGATGAACACTGAAGCTTTCTTT. Its protein is CASSEPAGLMNTEAFF. The chain uses TRBV6-1 and TRBJ1-1; D not resolved. The V and J ends lost 3 bases and 0 bases respectively, with 14 bases between them. Germline CDR1 MNHNS, CDR2 SASEGT. The CDR3 has 16 amino acids.

J is TRBJ1-1 and V is TRBV20-1; D is ambiguous. Deletions cut 3 bases from V and 6 bases from J, with 5 bases between. The CDR3 is made up of 10 amino acids. Germline CDR1 is DFQATT and CDR2 is SNEGSKA (reference sequence). The CDR3: CSARGSEAFF. CDR3 bases: TGCAGTGCTAGGGGCTCTGAAGCTTTCTTT.

This clone appeared a single time. The V and J genes are TRBV18 and TRBJ2-1, with D hard to call. This CDR3 has 16 amino acids. The germline gives CDR1 KGHSH, CDR2 LQKENI. Trimming removed 2 bases from V and 0 bases from J, with 11 bases in between. The CDR3 sequence is CASSPVTPRSYNEQFF. CDR3 nucleotides: TGTGCCAGCTCACCAGTCACACCCCGCTCCTACAATGAGCAGTTCTTC. Together with reference TRBV18 and TRBJ2-1, the CDR3 gives the full variable domain: NAGVMQNPRHLVRRRGQEARLRCSPMKGHSHVYWYRQLPEEGLKFMVYLQKENIIDESGMPKERFSAEFPKEGPSILRIQQVVRGDSAAYFCASSPVTPRSYNEQFFGPGTRLTVL.

This sequence joins TRBV7-8 and TRBJ1-2, with 7 bases lining up with TRBD1. CDR1 and CDR2 (germline): SGHVS, FQNEAQ. V trimming: 5 bases; J trimming: 5 bases; junction bases outside the gene matches: 5. This CDR3 has 13 residues. CDR3 bases: TGTGCCAGCAGCCAAACAGGGGTGTATGGCTACACCTTC. Residues: CASSQTGVYGYTF.

The chain combines TRBV19 with TRBJ1-1, with a possible D match to TRBD1 (5 bases). Per germline, CDR1 LNHDA and CDR2 SQIVND (reference sequence). The CDR3 contains 12 residues. V lost 2 bases and J 9 bases, leaving 10 bases between the germline ends. CDR3: CASSITEGKAFF. CDR3 bases: TGTGCCAGTAGTATAACTGAGGGGAAAGCTTTCTTT.